Listed here is a single TCR beta chain. Its cognate antigen has yet to be identified. No conserved phenylalanine or tryptophan ends this CDR3, so it is likely a read error. This sample was included in a study of tumor-infiltrating lymphocytes in primary liver carcinoma (dated 2017 in TCRdb). Regarding the complete study: Of the five patients, three men and two women aged 30 to 69 years, four had hepatocellular carcinoma and one had combined HCC and intrahepatic cholangiocarcinoma. The tumors of the five patients were staged as T1-T3 N0M0, with maximum diameters ranging from roughly 4.2 to 10 cm. Each sample produced about 3.5 to 8 million productive TCRbeta reads, and read depth showed no significant difference between tissue types. TCRbeta repertoire sequencing, expression microarrays and whole-exome sequencing were combined in the study across five regions of each liver tumor, with adjacent normal tissue and blood also included. A total of 35 specimens from 5 patients went through TCRbeta repertoire sequencing, namely 25 tumor regions, 5 adjacent noncancerous liver tissues and 5 peripheral blood samples. To link TCRbeta repertoire diversity to the local molecular phenotype, the roughly 23 tumor region samples were profiled with Agilent mRNA microarrays. Technical replicate repertoires showed high reproducibility, with mean shared-clone rates about 0.86 and correlation coefficients above 0.98. Study-wide findings and limitations: Pairs of tumor regions showed greater repertoire overlap (mean 36%) than tumor-adjacent pairs (17%) or tumor-blood pairs (roughly 15%), which is consistent with antigen-driven expansion. Only the TCR beta chain was sequenced, so true repertoire diversity is likely underestimated because unpaired alpha chains were not captured. Comparison of CD4+ and CD8+ T cell repertoires was precluded by the use of bulk unsorted samples. The top 250 clones made up a significantly larger repertoire fraction in tumors than in blood (p = 0.039). With just five or six patients in the study, the authors point out that the findings should be validated in a larger study. Only about 7-24% of top clones were found in all five regions of a tumor, suggesting spatial heterogeneity of tumor-infiltrating T cells.

Trimming at the junction amounts to 1 base on V and 0 bases on J, and the germline ends lie 4 bases apart. The CDR3 region is 14 residues in length, termini included. Kept here is only the CDR3 DNA, which spans 42 bases and is read in frame from base 1. CDR1 and CDR2 are drawn from the germline V gene: SNHLY, FYNNEI. TCRbeta-specific cDNA was reverse-transcribed from 500 ng total RNA using a constant-region primer and ProtoScript II reverse transcriptase. The TCRbeta libraries were prepared through three rounds of nested multiplex PCR following a slightly modified ARM-PCR procedure. Each of the first two PCR rounds ran for approximately 11 cycles and used multiplex TRBV1-TRBV30 forward primers together with a Cbeta reverse primer. Sample barcodes and Illumina adapters were added in a final 25-cycle PCR with Deep VentR polymerase. Amplicons of 200-500 bp were gel-purified with a QIAquick gel extraction kit before sequencing. An Illumina HiSeq 2500 was used to sequence the TCRbeta amplicons, generating 250-bp paired-end reads. In the source study's methods: To recover full CDR3 sequences, reads were quality-trimmed using Trimmomatic v0.33 and paired reads were then merged using FLASH v1.2.11. MiGEC v1.2.1b assigned V, D and J germline segments to the rearranged TCRbeta sequences. Clonotype statistics and Shannon-Wiener diversity indices were computed with VDJtools v1.0.0. Except for diversity analysis, only each sample's 250 most abundant clonotypes were used in subsequent analyses to reduce sampling bias. Using fastp at Q25 and MiXCR, TCRdb reprocessed the public reads and kept productive beta chains. Rows with a matching CDR3 protein are joined into one entry that keeps the most common DNA and genes. The V and J calls follow TCRdb's processing rather than the paper's. The sample table shows approximately 79,000 distinct CDR3 sequences, and more than 60% are seen once. Of the sample, 25% to 35% falls within the top ten clones.

Without any cell sorting, total RNA and DNA were extracted together from 20-30 mg of bulk tissue using the AllPrep DNA/RNA mini kit. Between late 2015 and early 2016, about 5 patients in China with histopathologically diagnosed primary liver carcinoma had their tumors surgically resected. Chronic HBV infection was present in the patients, and the patients were treatment-naive at sampling. Five spatially separated regions were sampled per tumor: superior, inferior, left-lateral and right-lateral poles, plus the tumor centre. Histological examination found more than 75% viable tumor cells in every tumor sample. Each fresh piece of tumor and adjacent tissue was cut in two, with one half stored in RNAlater at -80 degrees C and the other half sent for histology.

The chain is assembled from TRBV2 and TRBJ1-5; no D segment can be confidently identified. The sequence came from a man aged 35-49 years with primary liver carcinoma and hepatitis B virus infection. The source material was liver tumor tissue from sampling region 4. Reading the label with the study, this specimen's cell subset or site is: tumor region T4, right-lateral pole. The CDR3 has the sequence CASSEVYSNQPQHI. The DNA sequence is given as TGTGCCAGCAGTGAAGTTTATAGCAATCAGCCCCAGCATATT.